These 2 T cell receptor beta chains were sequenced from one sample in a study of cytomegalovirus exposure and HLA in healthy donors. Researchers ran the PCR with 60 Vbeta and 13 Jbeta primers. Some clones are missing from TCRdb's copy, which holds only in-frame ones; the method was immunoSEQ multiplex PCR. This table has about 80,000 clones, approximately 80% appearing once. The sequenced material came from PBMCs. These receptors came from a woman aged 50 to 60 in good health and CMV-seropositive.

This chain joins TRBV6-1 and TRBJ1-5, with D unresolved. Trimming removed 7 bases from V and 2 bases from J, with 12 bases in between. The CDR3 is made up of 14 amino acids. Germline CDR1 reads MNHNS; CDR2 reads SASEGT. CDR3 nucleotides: TGTGCCAGCAAGATGGCCGGGGGCAATCAGCCCCAGCATTTT. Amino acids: CASKMAGGNQPQHF.

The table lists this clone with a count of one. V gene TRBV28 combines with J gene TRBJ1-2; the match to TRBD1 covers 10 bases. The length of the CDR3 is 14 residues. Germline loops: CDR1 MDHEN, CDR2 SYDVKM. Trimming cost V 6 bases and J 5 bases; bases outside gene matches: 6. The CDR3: CASSSGQGNYGYTF. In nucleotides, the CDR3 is TGTGCCAGCAGCTCGGGACAGGGGAATTATGGCTACACCTTC.